The T cell receptor beta chain described here comes from a study of blood T cell repertoires in COVID-19. About the research overall: PBMCs, B-cell-depleted T cells, or T cells provided the cDNA or gDNA that made up the material.

V lost 6 bases to trimming and J lost 7 bases, with 12 bases between them. This CDR3 contains 12 residues. Germline CDR1 and CDR2: MNHEY and SVGAGI. The repertoire was sequenced with immunoSEQ multiplex PCR; TCRdb's copy has only in-frame clones and lacks some. The sample yields about 300,000 clones, roughly 88% seen once. This sequence originates from a woman younger than 45 with COVID-19, enrolled during active disease. This rearrangement joins TRBV6-5 to TRBJ1-2, with D uncertain. The sequencing sample was made of peripheral blood. The CDR3 loop is CASRRKLGGYTF. The CDR3 DNA is TGTGCCAGCAGGCGAAAGCTTGGTGGCTACACCTTC.